The count of the clone carrying this T cell receptor beta chain is one. Clones were read by immunoSEQ multiplex PCR, and TCRdb kept only the in-frame ones, dropping some. The sample carries some 150,000 clones, around nine tenths recorded once. This specimen belongs to a study of blood T cell repertoires in COVID-19. As for the study in general: Donors in the United States, Italy and Spain gave samples during acute or convalescent COVID-19.

In germline, CDR1 is SGHRS, CDR2 YFSETQ. The CDR3 consists of 15 residues. Germline trimming cut 3 bases from V and 2 bases from J; bases unmatched to any gene: 4. The sequenced sample consisted of peripheral blood. The chain carries TRBV5-1 and TRBJ2-7; 11 bases are shared with TRBD1. This receptor was obtained from a woman in her thirties or forties with acute or convalescent COVID-19. The CDR3 loop reads CASSSRDRGTYEQYF. CDR3 in DNA: TGCGCCAGCAGCTCCCGGGACAGGGGGACCTACGAGCAGTACTTC.